The 18 T cell receptor beta chains below were found in one sample sequenced in a study of T cells in Graves' hyperthyroidism and ophthalmopathy. The TCR beta CDR3 regions underwent amplification using RNA transcripts as the source. The HTBI primer set drove a first-round RT-PCR of the TCR CDR3. TCRdb analysed the multiplex PCR reads with MiXCR anew, one entry per CDR3 protein. Of 600,000 or so distinct CDR3 sequences in the sample, about a sixth were seen once. Sequenced material: blood. These receptors all come from a woman aged 30 to 39 with Graves' hyperthyroidism.

A few counts support this clonotype. The V gene is TRBV7-2, the J gene TRBJ2-2; D gene ambiguous. With 0 bases removed from V and 4 bases from J, the gap between germline ends came to 9 bases. The germline V gene encodes CDR1 SGHTA and CDR2 FQGNSA. The CDR3 is 15 residues long. The CDR3 loop is CASSLALSFTGELFF. The CDR3, as DNA: TGTGCCAGCAGCTTAGCGCTTAGCTTCACCGGGGAGCTGTTTTTT.

This clonotype was picked up a small number of times. The V and J genes are TRBV12-5 and TRBJ2-2; maybe TRBD1 (6 bases). The germline V and J ends were trimmed by 0 bases and 5 bases, with 19 bases remaining between them. The V gene's germline CDR1 is LGHNT and CDR2 FRNRAP. The CDR3 is 18 amino acids. CDR3 sequence reads: CASGLVEKTGRGTGELFF. For the CDR3, the DNA is TGTGCTAGTGGTTTGGTTGAGAAGACAGGCCGAGGGACCGGGGAGCTGTTTTTT.

This clonotype was recorded many times. At one of its ends the junction is not consistent with the germline gene, which may arise from a read error. J is TRBJ2-1 and V is TRBV6-5, with D maybe TRBD2 (6 bases). The germline CDR1 and CDR2 sequences are MNHEY and SVGAGI. The CDR3 runs 15 residues. Here the CDR3 DNA reads TGTGCCAGCAGTTACAGTCTAACTAGCTACAATGGGCAGTTCTTC. Translation gives CASSYSLTSYNGQFF.

This CDR3 is CASSPEGGPGNTIYF. The CDR3 DNA sequence: TGTGCCAGCTCACCGGAAGGGGGCCCTGGAAACACCATATATTTT. V is TRBV18 and J is TRBJ1-3; 7 bases match TRBD1. The CDR3 extends over 15 amino acids. CDR1 and CDR2 (germline): KGHSH, LQKENI. J gave up 2 bases and V 3 bases, and 4 bases lay outside the gene matches.

This clonotype was counted at least ten times. This chain connects TRBV20-1 to TRBJ2-1, with 12 nucleotides matching TRBD2. The CDR3 totals 16 residues. Losses at the gene ends were 5 bases for V and 9 bases for J; bases not matched to a gene: 14. In germline, CDR1 is DFQATT, CDR2 SNEGSKA (reference sequence). CDR3 in amino acids: CSAEGQLAGGKGEQFF. The CDR3 region has the DNA TGCAGTGCTGAGGGGCAACTAGCGGGAGGAAAGGGTGAGCAGTTCTTC.

Regarding this clonotype: Sequence at one end of the junction differs from germline and may be a read error. The gene calls are TRBV14 and TRBJ1-1; the D gene is possibly TRBD1 (5 bases). CDR1 and CDR2 (germline): SGHDN, FVKESK. This CDR3 region has 19 residues. The CDR3 DNA is TGTGCCAGCAGCCTACGAAGGCAGGGATCCCGGGGATTCGGCACTGGAGCTTTCTTT. The encoded protein is CASSLRRQGSRGFGTGAFF. Full variable domain (remainder filled in from reference TRBV14 and TRBJ1-1): EAGVTQFPSHSVIEKGQTVTLRCDPISGHDNLYWYRRVMGKEIKFLLHFVKESKQDESGMPNNRFLAERTGGTYSTLKVQPAELEDSGVYFCASSLRRQGSRGFGTGAFFGQGTRLTVV.

This clonotype is a singleton in its sample. The V and J genes are TRBV5-6 and TRBJ2-7; TRBD2 is a possible D gene (5 bases). Between the trimmed V and J ends, which lost 5 bases and 2 bases, there was a span of 20 bases. Germline V lookup: CDR1 SGHDT, CDR2 YYEEEE. CDR3 length: 16 residues. The CDR3 region has the DNA TGTGCCAGCAGTCTAATAGCCCTAGCCGGGGCCTACGAGCAGTACTTC. This encodes CASSLIALAGAYEQYF.

This clonotype was seen at least ten times. The V and J genes are TRBV12-3 or TRBV12-4 and TRBJ2-1; 9 positions agree with TRBD1. The CDR3 spans 14 residues. After removal of 4 bases from V and 9 bases from J, the junction contained 7 bases not matched to a gene. CDR3 protein: CASSSRDREGEQFF. CDR3 in DNA: TGTGCCAGCAGTTCCCGGGACAGGGAAGGTGAGCAGTTCTTC.

The CDR3 DNA sequence: TGTGCCATCAGTGAGTCATTCATGGGGACTAGTGGGTACGAGCAGTACTTC. Amino acid sequence: CAISESFMGTSGYEQYF. The rearrangement joins TRBV10-3 to TRBJ2-7; 8 bases map to TRBD2. The CDR3 spans 17 residues. Looked up from germline, CDR1 is ENHRY and CDR2 is SYGVKD. J lost 4 bases, V lost 0 bases, and 11 bases had no gene match.

A few counts support this clonotype. The V and J genes are TRBV27 and TRBJ2-2, with 9 bases aligning to TRBD2. The CDR3 loop spans 14 amino acids. Germline CDR1 reads MNHEY; CDR2 reads SMNVEV (reference sequence). J gave up 4 bases and V 5 bases, and 2 bases lay outside the gene matches. CDR3 region: CASSVSGSTGELFF. The CDR3 DNA follows: TGTGCCAGCAGTGTTAGCGGGAGCACCGGGGAGCTGTTTTTT.

This clonotype was observed a handful of times. This chain joins TRBV11-2 and TRBJ1-5, with 7 positions matching TRBD1. The V gene's germline CDR1 is SGHAT and CDR2 FQNNGV. V lost 3 bases and J lost 0; bases outside the gene matches: 8. The length of the CDR3 is 17 residues. The CDR3 sequence is CASSFGQDPYSNQPQHF. The CDR3 DNA follows: TGTGCCAGCAGCTTCGGACAGGACCCTTATAGCAATCAGCCCCAGCATTTT.

This clonotype was picked up many times. This chain joins TRBV24-1 and TRBJ2-4; a weak D match, TRBD2 (5 bases). This CDR3 region has 17 residues. Germline V CDR1 and CDR2: KGHDR, SFDVKD. Trimming took 4 bases from V and 0 from J, leaving 15 bases between them. CDR3 in DNA: TGTGCCACCAGTGAGGGAGAGCGGAGCGGAGCCAAAAACATTCAGTACTTC. The encoded protein is CATSEGERSGAKNIQYF.

This clonotype was detected ten times or more. The J gene is TRBJ2-6, the V gene TRBV28; D possibly corresponds to TRBD1 (5 bases). V lost 7 bases, J lost 4 bases, and 14 bases lay in between. The CDR3 has 15 residues. CDR1 is MDHEN, CDR2 SYDVKM, per germline. CDR3 DNA sequence: TGTGCCAGCAATTGGTCAGGGTACGGGGCCAACGTCCTGACTTTC. Protein product: CASNWSGYGANVLTF.

This clonotype was found a few times. V gene TRBV2 combines with J gene TRBJ2-4; D gene uncertain. Germline V gives CDR1 SNHLY, CDR2 FYNNEI. This CDR3 comprises 15 residues. Trimming cost V 7 bases and J 1 base, with 14 bases left between them. The chain's CDR3 is CASIREAGAKNIQYF. The CDR3 DNA follows: TGTGCCAGCATACGAGAAGCCGGGGCCAAAAACATTCAGTACTTC.

V and J are TRBV7-9 and TRBJ2-5, with 9 bases lining up with TRBD2. Trimming cost V 3 bases and J 0 bases; bases outside gene matches: 2. This CDR3 has 15 residues. Germline-derived CDR1 and CDR2 are SEHNR and FQNEAQ (reference sequence). The CDR3: CASSFLAGNQETQYF. In DNA form, the CDR3 reads TGTGCCAGCAGCTTCCTAGCGGGGAACCAAGAGACCCAGTACTTC.

This clonotype was detected only a few times. The V gene is TRBV4-2, the J gene TRBJ1-2; the D gene is possibly TRBD1 (5 bases). The CDR3 consists of 15 residues. V lost 0 bases to trimming and J lost 6 bases, with 14 bases between them. Germline loops: CDR1 LGHNA, CDR2 YNFKEQ. The CDR3 region has the DNA TGTGCCAGCAGCCAAGATGGGCAGGGACTTAATGGCTACACCTTC. Amino acids: CASSQDGQGLNGYTF.

V is TRBV6-1 and J is TRBJ2-3; D ambiguous. This CDR3 is built from 14 residues. From germline, CDR1 is MNHNS and CDR2 SASEGT. V lost 1 base and J lost 2, with 7 bases in between. CDR3 in amino acids: CASSEGPYTDTQYF. CDR3 in DNA: TGTGCCAGCAGTGAAGGACCGTACACAGATACGCAGTATTTT.

This clonotype has a handful of counts. The chain has TRBV13 and TRBJ2-5; 12 bases align to TRBD2. This CDR3 comprises 17 residues. Germline-derived CDR1 and CDR2 are PRHDT and FYEKMQ (reference sequence). Trimming took 5 bases from V and 7 from J; bases not matched to a gene: 14. In DNA form, the CDR3 reads TGTGCCAGCAGCCCCCCGGTAGCTAGCGGGGGGGGAGGGACCCAGTACTTC. Protein sequence: CASSPPVASGGGGTQYF. The full variable domain, its missing parts supplied by reference TRBV13 and TRBJ2-5, is AAGVIQSPRHLIKEKRETATLKCYPIPRHDTVYWYQQGPGQDPQFLISFYEKMQSDKGSIPDRFSAQQFSDYHSELNMSSLELGDSALYFCASSPPVASGGGGTQYFGPGTRLLVL.